This TCR beta chain was identified during a study of T cell clonality in common variable immunodeficiency. Study-level results: Common variable immunodeficiency TCR beta sequences reportedly had fewer deletions and N-nucleotide insertions. CVID subjects had higher TCRbeta clonality than healthy controls, most marked in about a third.

Sequencing input was equivalent genomic DNA from CVID and controls. TCRdb keeps only in-frame clones here, not all; method: immunoSEQ multiplex PCR. This sample includes 25,000 to 35,000 clones with no singletons; its ten biggest clones take up about 29%. To note about this clone: As yet, its antigen is unknown. The CDR3 goes on 3 residues after the read ends, and that part is filled in from the germline J gene.

Germline CDR1 is MNHEY and CDR2 is SVGEGT. The CDR3 consists of 14 residues. With 1 base removed from V and 4 bases from J, the gap between germline ends came to 10 bases. For at least one year, all CVID subjects received replacement immunoglobulin. The chain links TRBV6-2 or TRBV6-3 to TRBJ2-5, with D perhaps TRBD2 (7 bases). Sequencing was performed on peripheral blood mononuclear cells. The source is a human donor with common variable immunodeficiency. The DNA read from the CDR3 is TGTGCCAGCAGTTACTTCGGGGGGCGAGAGACC. Translated: CASSYFGGRET. The entire CDR3 protein reads CASSYFGGRETQYF.